One sample yielded the 20 T cell receptor beta chains listed below, sequenced in a study of Graves' ophthalmopathy and Graves' hyperthyroidism. Amplified TCR beta CDR3 regions were obtained using RNA transcripts as template. Amplification began with first-round RT-PCR using HTBI primers, then second-round multiplex PCR was performed. From the multiplex PCR reads, TCRdb called clonotypes with MiXCR, one entry per CDR3 protein. The sample carries approximately 1.2 million distinct CDR3 sequences, 35% to 45% recorded once. Sequencing was performed on peripheral blood or thyroid tissue (not recorded which). The receptors were sampled from an adult man with Graves' hyperthyroidism.

This clonotype was detected ten times or more. The V gene is TRBV2, the J gene TRBJ2-7, with 12 bases matching TRBD1. Unmatched junction bases numbered 5, after V lost 4 bases and J lost 4 bases. The CDR3 sequence is 15 residues long. Per the germline V gene, CDR1 is SNHLY and CDR2 is FYNNEI. The CDR3 DNA follows: TGTGCCAGCAGTGGGGGGACAGGGGGCTTGTACGAGCAGTACTTC. It translates to CASSGGTGGLYEQYF.

The rearrangement uses TRBV7-2 and TRBJ1-2; D is uncertain. CDR1 is SGHTA, CDR2 FQGNSA, per germline. V shed 1 base and J shed 7 bases, with 22 bases lying between them. This CDR3 is built from 17 residues. The CDR3 spells CASSLGSASFTGFGYTF. CDR3 in DNA: TGTGCCAGCAGCTTAGGCAGTGCTAGCTTTACGGGTTTTGGCTACACCTTC.

J is TRBJ2-5 and V is TRBV25-1, with D possibly being TRBD1 (5 bases). The CDR3 loop spans 13 amino acids. Trimming removed 3 bases from V and 5 bases from J, with 10 bases in between. CDR1 MGHDK and CDR2 SYGVNS come from the germline V gene. The CDR3 reads CASSDLGRETQYF. The CDR3 region has the DNA TGTGCCAGCAGTGATCTGGGGCGGGAGACCCAGTACTTC. The whole variable domain, remainder taken from reference TRBV25-1 and TRBJ2-5, is EADIYQTPRYLVIGTGKKITLECSQTMGHDKMYWYQQDPGMELHLIHYSYGVNSTEKGDLSSESTVSRIRTEHFPLTLESARPSHTSQYLCASSDLGRETQYFGPGTRLLVL.

This clonotype was detected a few times. CDR3 DNA: TGCAGCGTTGAAGATCGGGGAACGGGAAGCTATGGCTACACCTTC. Translation gives CSVEDRGTGSYGYTF. This chain uses TRBV29-1 with TRBJ1-2, with no clear D. The CDR3 extends over 15 amino acids. The germline V and J ends were trimmed by 0 bases and 4 bases, with 15 bases remaining between them. Germline V gives CDR1 SQVTM, CDR2 ANQGSEA.

This clonotype was observed at least ten times. This sequence joins TRBV4-1 and TRBJ2-7; no clear D gene. The V and J ends lost 3 bases and 2 bases respectively, with 11 bases between them. The CDR3 consists of 14 residues. Germline lookup yields CDR1 MGHRA and CDR2 YSYEKL. The CDR3 protein is CASSQSGSTYEQYF. For the CDR3, the DNA is TGCGCCAGCAGCCAGTCTGGATCGACCTACGAGCAGTACTTC.

This clonotype was observed at least ten times. The chain has TRBV20-1 and TRBJ1-5; D not resolved. V was shortened by 2 bases and J by 3 bases, with 11 bases between the two germline ends. The CDR3 has 14 residues. From germline, CDR1 is DFQATT and CDR2 SNEGSKA (reference sequence). The CDR3: CSARRTEDNQPQHF. In nucleotides, the CDR3 is TGCAGTGCTAGAAGGACCGAAGACAATCAGCCCCAGCATTTT.

A word on this clonotype: The junction shows a germline mismatch at one end, possibly a read error. The chain is built from TRBV9 and TRBJ1-6; 10 bases are shared with TRBD1. CDR1 SGDLS and CDR2 YYNGEE come from the germline V gene. The CDR3 length is 14 residues. This CDR3 is CASSVETGGSPPHF. The CDR3 bases are TGTGCCAGCAGCGTAGAGACAGGGGGCTCACCCCCCCACTTT.

This clonotype was counted many times. The chain employs TRBV2 and TRBJ1-5; D unclear. V was cut by 1 base and J by 6 bases, with 4 bases left in between. The length of the CDR3 is 12 residues. Germline lookup yields CDR1 SNHLY and CDR2 FYNNEI. The CDR3 protein is CASSEGVQPQHF. The DNA of the CDR3 is TGTGCCAGCAGTGAAGGTGTTCAGCCCCAGCATTTT.

This chain links TRBV2 with TRBJ2-7, with 11 bases matching TRBD1. Matching the DNA end better, TRBJ2-4 makes the J call doubtful. CDR3 length: 14 residues. The V gene's germline CDR1 is SNHLY and CDR2 FYNNEI. CDR3 coding DNA: TGTGCCAGCAGTGTGGGACAGGGGGTAGACATTCAGTACTTC. This translates into CASSVGQGVDIQYF.

In the case of this clonotype: A junction boundary mismatches the germline segment, possibly from a read error. The rearrangement joins TRBV2 to TRBJ2-7; the D gene could be TRBD1 or TRBD2 (7 bases each). CDR3 size: 12 residues. Germline values: CDR1 SNHLY, CDR2 FYNNEI. Here the CDR3 reads CASSQGGNQQYF. Here the CDR3 DNA reads TGCGCCAGCAGCCAGGGGGGGAATCAGCAGTACTTC. The entire variable domain, with the rest obtained from reference TRBV2 and TRBJ2-7, is as follows: EPEVTQTPSHQVTQMGQEVILRCVPISNHLYFYWYRQILGQKVEFLVSFYNNEISEKSEIFDDQFSVERPDGSNFTLKIRSTKLEDSAMYFCASSQGGNQQYFGPGTRLTVT.

This chain joins TRBV10-3 and TRBJ2-5; D is tentatively TRBD1 or TRBD2 (5 bases each). Per germline, CDR1 ENHRY and CDR2 SYGVKD. The CDR3 is 13 residues long. Trimming pared 6 bases from V and 11 bases from J, leaving 19 bases between. The CDR3 region has the DNA TGTGCCATCAGGGGGACCGAGTACAATGAGCAGTACTTC. It encodes CAIRGTEYNEQYF.

This clonotype has just a few counts. The chain links TRBV6-6 to TRBJ2-7; D may correspond to TRBD1 or TRBD2 (5 bases each). Germline values: CDR1 MNHNY, CDR2 SVGAGI (reference sequence). The CDR3 covers 15 residues. The V end lost 7 bases, the J end lost 3 bases, and 19 bases lay between the germline ends. CDR3 loop: CASKPRDGPFYEQYF. CDR3 coding DNA: TGTGCCAGCAAACCCCGGGACGGACCATTCTACGAGCAGTACTTC.

Note on this clonotype: A read error is possible here, since a much larger clone lies one base away. The genes are TRBV20-1 and TRBJ1-1; 8 bases are shared with TRBD1. Germline assignment: CDR1 DFQATT and CDR2 SNEGSKA (reference sequence). The CDR3 is made up of 13 amino acids. The CDR3 DNA is TGCAGTGCTAGGGACAGGGCGGACACTGAAGCTTCCTTT. It codes for CSARDRADTEASF.

On this clonotype: Since the CDR3 does not end with the conserved phenylalanine or tryptophan, this likely comes from a read error. The limits of the CDR3 on the DNA are not certain, so only TCRdb's listed CDR3 is given. This chain links TRBV19 with TRBJ1-1. In germline, CDR1 is LNHDA, CDR2 SQIVND (reference sequence). A total of 10 residues make up the CDR3, ends included. CDR3 in amino acids: CASKFGGSRI.

Notes on this clonotype: A single base separates this from a much larger clone, so it may be a read error. The chain has TRBV7-2 and TRBJ1-2, with D perhaps TRBD1 (5 bases). The V end was cut by 5 bases, the J end by 2 bases, with 9 bases between. Germline loops: CDR1 SGHTA, CDR2 FQGNSA. The CDR3 covers 13 residues. This CDR3 is CASSNRRNYGYTF. The DNA for the CDR3 is TGTGCCAGCAGCAACAGGAGAAACTATGGCTACACCTTC.

This clonotype was recorded at least ten times. V usage is TRBV12-3 or TRBV12-4 and J usage is TRBJ1-1; maybe TRBD1 (5 bases). The CDR3 is 12 amino acids. The V gene lost 5 bases and the J gene lost 3 bases, with 7 bases spanning the gap. CDR3 nucleotide sequence: TGTGCCAGCAGTCCGACAGACACTGAAGCTTTCTTT. It codes for CASSPTDTEAFF.

This clonotype has at least ten counts. J is TRBJ1-1 and V is TRBV7-2; D call uncertain. The CDR3 spans 15 residues. The germline V gene has CDR1 SGHTA and CDR2 FQGNSA. Deletions cut 5 bases from V and 0 bases from J, with 13 bases between. The CDR3 DNA sequence: TGTGCCAGCAGCCCCGGGTGGACGGTGAACACTGAAGCTTTCTTT. This gives the protein CASSPGWTVNTEAFF.

The CDR3 spells CASSSRPFSGTGELFF. The CDR3 DNA reads TGTGCCAGCAGCTCCCGCCCATTCTCAGGGACCGGGGAGCTGTTTTTT. The chain links TRBV14 to TRBJ2-2; weak D call: TRBD1 (5 bases). The germline V gene encodes CDR1 SGHDN and CDR2 FVKESK. The CDR3 spans 16 residues. The V end lost 5 bases, the J end lost 5 bases, and 18 bases lay between the germline ends.

This clonotype was observed at least ten times. The chain joins TRBV24-1 to TRBJ1-1, with TRBD1 as a possible D gene (5 bases). Germline CDR1 reads KGHDR; CDR2 reads SFDVKD. Deletions cut 4 bases from V and 7 bases from J, with 12 bases between. The CDR3 totals 13 residues. CDR3: CATSDTGTLEAFF. The CDR3 region has the DNA TGTGCCACCAGTGACACCGGGACCCTTGAAGCTTTCTTT.

This clonotype came up many times. The chain is built from TRBV10-1 and TRBJ1-6, with D uncertain. The CDR3 extends over 14 amino acids. V was cut by 2 bases and J by 4 bases, with 6 bases left in between. Germline V gene sequence: CDR1 WNHNN, CDR2 SYGVQD (reference sequence). CDR3 in amino acids: CASSETEYNSPLHF. The CDR3 nucleotides read TGCGCCAGCAGTGAGACAGAATATAATTCACCCCTCCACTTT.